This T cell receptor beta chain was profiled in a study of metastatic and nonmetastatic thyroid tumors. Study context: Peripheral blood and tumor or nodule samples from malignant and benign thyroid patients were compared.

Treatment of any kind had been given to no patient before thyroid surgery. This CDR3 is built from 16 residues. Germline V gene data show CDR1 as DFQATT and CDR2 as SNEGSKA (reference sequence). V lost 0 bases and J lost 0; bases outside the gene matches: 2. As processed by the authors: Clinicopathological groups of papillary thyroid cancer showed CDR3 differences that were used to build a distant-metastasis classifier. TCRdb re-analyzed the PCR reads through MiXCR. For this entry, the V and J calls and clone size follow TCRdb and not the study's own pipeline. Of about 8,000 clones listed, 19% are singletons. By share, this clone counts as medium-sized. Its antigen remains unidentified. Overall study results and limits: Across blood and tumor, TCR beta diversity in malignant thyroid tumors was reportedly significantly higher than in benign nodules.

The chain couples TRBV20-1 to TRBJ2-5, with 12 bases lining up with TRBD2. Sequencing input: adjacent normal tissue. This sequence was found in a female donor with papillary thyroid cancer or a benign thyroid nodule (not recorded which). Some clones in this sample may be carry-over from other donors' samples. Here the CDR3 DNA reads TGCAGTGCTAGAGATAGACTAGCGGGAGACCAAGAGACCCAGTACTTC. Protein sequence: CSARDRLAGDQETQYF.